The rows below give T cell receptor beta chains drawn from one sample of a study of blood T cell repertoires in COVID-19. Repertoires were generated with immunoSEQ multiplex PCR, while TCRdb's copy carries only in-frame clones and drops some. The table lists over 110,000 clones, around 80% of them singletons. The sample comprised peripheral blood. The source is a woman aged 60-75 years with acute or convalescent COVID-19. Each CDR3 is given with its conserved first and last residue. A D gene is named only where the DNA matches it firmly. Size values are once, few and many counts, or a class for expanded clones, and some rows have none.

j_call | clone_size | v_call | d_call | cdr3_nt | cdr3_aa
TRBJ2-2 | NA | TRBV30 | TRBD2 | TGTGCCTGGAGATCGGGAGGTACAGGAGGGGAGCTGTTTTTT | CAWRSGGTGGELFF
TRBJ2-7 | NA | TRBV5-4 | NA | TGTGCCAGCAGCCTACCCGGGACACGGAGCTCCTACGAGCAGTACTTC | CASSLPGTRSSYEQYF
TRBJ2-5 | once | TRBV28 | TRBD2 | TGTGCCAGCAGTTTAGGCTGGGGCTGGACTAGCGGGCTCCCGGAGACCCAGTACTTC | CASSLGWGWTSGLPETQYF
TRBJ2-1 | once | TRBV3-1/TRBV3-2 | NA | TGTGCCAGCAGCCAAGATTCTAACCACAATGAGCAGTTCTTC | CASSQDSNHNEQFF
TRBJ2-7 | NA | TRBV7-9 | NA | TGTGCCAGCAGCCCCGTAGGGGTCAAGCAGTACTTC | CASSPVGVKQYF
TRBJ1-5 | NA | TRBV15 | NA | TGTGCCACCAGCAGAGACAGGGTAAATCAGCCCCAGCATTTT | CATSRDRVNQPQHF
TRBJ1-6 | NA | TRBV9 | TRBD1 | TGTGCCAGCAGCCCGGGACAGTCCCGAGGTTCACCCCTCCACTTT | CASSPGQSRGSPLHF
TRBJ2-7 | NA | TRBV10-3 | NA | TGTGCCATCAGTGACCTTGCAGACAGGCGAAAGGACGAGCAGTACTTC | CAISDLADRRKDEQYF
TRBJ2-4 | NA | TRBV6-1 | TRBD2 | TGTGCCAGCAGTGCTTTACCGGGACTAGCGGGAGTCGAGGAAAACATTCAGTACTTC | CASSALPGLAGVEENIQYF
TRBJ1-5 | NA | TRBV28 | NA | TGTGCCAGCACCCGCGGGGGGGTGAGCAATCAGCCCCAGCATTTT | CASTRGGVSNQPQHF
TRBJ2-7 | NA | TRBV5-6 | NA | TGTGCCAGCAGCTTGAGCACCCCTTACGAGCAGTACTTC | CASSLSTPYEQYF
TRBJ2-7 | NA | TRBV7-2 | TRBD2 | TGTGCCAGCAGCTTAGGGGGGGCGAGCGGGAGACGGACTTCCTACGAGCAGTACTTC | CASSLGGASGRRTSYEQYF
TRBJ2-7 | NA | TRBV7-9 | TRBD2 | TGTGCCAGCAGCCGAGGCGGGGGGTTGGGATCTACCTACGAGCAGTACTTC | CASSRGGGLGSTYEQYF
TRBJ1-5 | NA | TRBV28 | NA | TGTGCCAGCAGTCTAGGACAGCATAGCAATCAGCCCCAGCATTTT | CASSLGQHSNQPQHF
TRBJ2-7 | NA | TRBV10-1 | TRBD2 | TGCGCCAGCAGTAGGACTAGCGGCAACTACGAGCAGTACTTC | CASSRTSGNYEQYF
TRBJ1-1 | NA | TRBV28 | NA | TGTGCCAGCAGTTTACGGGGTCTTTTCTTT | CASSLRGLFF
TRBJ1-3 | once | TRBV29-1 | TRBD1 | TGCAGCGTTGCGACAGGGGGTGCTGGAAACACCATATATTTT | CSVATGGAGNTIYF
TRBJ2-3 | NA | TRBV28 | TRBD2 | TGTGCCAGCAGGGTTAGACTAGCTACAGATACGCAGTATTTT | CASRVRLATDTQYF
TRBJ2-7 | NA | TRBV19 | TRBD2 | TGTGCCAGTAGTATAGGACTAGCGGGAGGTTTCGAGCAGTACTTC | CASSIGLAGGFEQYF
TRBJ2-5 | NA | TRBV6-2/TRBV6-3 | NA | TGTGCCAGCAGTAGGGGACTGGGGGTTTCAATAGGGGAGACCCAGTACTTC | CASSRGLGVSIGETQYF
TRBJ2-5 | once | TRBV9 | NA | TGTGCCAGCAGCGTAGTAGGAGACTACCAAGAGACCCAGTACTTC | CASSVVGDYQETQYF
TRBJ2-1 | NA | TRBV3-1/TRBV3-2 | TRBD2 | TGTGCCAGCAGCCCTCAACTAGCGGGAGGGTACAATGAGCAGTTCTTC | CASSPQLAGGYNEQFF
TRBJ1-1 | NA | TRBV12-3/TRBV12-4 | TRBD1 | TGTGCCAGCAGTGAACAGGGGGGTGAAGCTTTCTTT | CASSEQGGEAFF
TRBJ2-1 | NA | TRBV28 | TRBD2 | TGTGCCAGCAGTTTAAAGCGGGAGTCGGACAATGAGCAGTTCTTC | CASSLKRESDNEQFF
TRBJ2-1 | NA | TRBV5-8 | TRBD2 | TGTGCCAGCAGCTTAACTAGCGGGACCCTGTACAATGAGCAGTTCTTC | CASSLTSGTLYNEQFF
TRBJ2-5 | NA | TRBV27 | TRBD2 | TGTGCCAGCAGTTTTCTAGCGGGACCCGGAAGGAGAGAGACCCAGTACTTC | CASSFLAGPGRRETQYF
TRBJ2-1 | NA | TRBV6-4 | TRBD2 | TGTGCCAGCAGTAGGAGGACTAGCGCATTCAATGAGCAGTTCTTC | CASSRRTSAFNEQFF
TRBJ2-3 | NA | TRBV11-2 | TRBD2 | TGTGCCAGCAGCCGCCGGACTAGCGGGAGGGTGGATACGCAGTATTTT | CASSRRTSGRVDTQYF
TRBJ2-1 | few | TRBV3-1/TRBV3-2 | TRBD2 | TGTGCCAGCAGCCAAGTCGGGGCTAGCGGGAACTACAATGAGCAGTTCTTC | CASSQVGASGNYNEQFF
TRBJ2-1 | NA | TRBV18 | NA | TGTGCCAGCTCACCAGGAGGGCAGGGATGGTATGAGCAGTTCTTC | CASSPGGQGWYEQFF
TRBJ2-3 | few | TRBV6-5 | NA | TGTGCCAGCAGCTACTTTGGGTTGGCGGGCACAGATACGCAGTATTTT | CASSYFGLAGTDTQYF
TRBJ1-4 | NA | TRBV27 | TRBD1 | TGTGCCAGCAGCCGACAGGGCGGTGAAAAACTGTTTTTT | CASSRQGGEKLFF